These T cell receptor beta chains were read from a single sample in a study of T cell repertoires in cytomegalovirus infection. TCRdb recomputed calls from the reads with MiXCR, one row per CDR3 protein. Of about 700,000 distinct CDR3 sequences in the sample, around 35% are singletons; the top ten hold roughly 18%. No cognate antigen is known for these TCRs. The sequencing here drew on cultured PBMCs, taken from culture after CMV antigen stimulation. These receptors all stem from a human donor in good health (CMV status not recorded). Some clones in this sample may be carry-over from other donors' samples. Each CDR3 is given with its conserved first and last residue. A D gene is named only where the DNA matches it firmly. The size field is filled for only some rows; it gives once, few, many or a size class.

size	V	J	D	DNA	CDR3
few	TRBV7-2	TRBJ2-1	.	TGTGCCAGCAGCTCCCACAGGGAACATGAGCAGTTCTTC	CASSSHREHEQFF
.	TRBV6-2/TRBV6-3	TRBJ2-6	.	TGTGCCAGCAGTTCCCACAGCTCTGGGGCCAACGTCCTGACTTTC	CASSSHSSGANVLTF
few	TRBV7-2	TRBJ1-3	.	TGTGCCAGCAGCTACGGACAGACGAGCTCTGGAAACACCATATATTTT	CASSYGQTSSGNTIYF
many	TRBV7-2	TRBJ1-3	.	TGTGCCAGCAGCTTTACACCTGGAAACACCATATATTTT	CASSFTPGNTIYF
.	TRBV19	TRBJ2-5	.	TGTGCCAGTGGATTAACTAGAGCCGGGGACGAGACCCAGTACTTC	CASGLTRAGDETQYF
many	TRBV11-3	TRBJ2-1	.	TGTGCCAGCAGCTTCACGGGTAGCTCCTACAATGAGCAGTTCTTC	CASSFTGSSYNEQFF
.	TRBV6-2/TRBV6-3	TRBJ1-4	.	TGTGCCAGCGCACCAGGTTTTTTTGAAAAACTGTTTTTT	CASAPGFFEKLFF
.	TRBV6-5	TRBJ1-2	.	TGTGCCAGCAGTTACCGAAGTTCAGATGGCTACACCTTC	CASSYRSSDGYTF
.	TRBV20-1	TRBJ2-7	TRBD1	TGCAGTGCTAGGGGACAGGGTTTGTACTACGAGCAGTACTTC	CSARGQGLYYEQYF
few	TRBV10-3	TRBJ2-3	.	TGTGCCACTCACCGCGGCTGGGGGGAAGCAGATACGCAGTATTTT	CATHRGWGEADTQYF
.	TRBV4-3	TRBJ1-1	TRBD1	TGCGCCAGCAGCGGCGAACAGGGGAGCTCAACTGAAGCTTTCTTT	CASSGEQGSSTEAFF
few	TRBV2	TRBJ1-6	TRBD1	TGTGCCAGCAGTGACGGACAGGGTTCCTTGGGTCGTTTGCCTTTATATAATTCACCCCTCCACTTT	CASSDGQGSLGRLPLYNSPLHF
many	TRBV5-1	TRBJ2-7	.	TGTGCCAGCAGTTTAGACGGTTCCTACGAGCAGTACTTC	CASSLDGSYEQYF
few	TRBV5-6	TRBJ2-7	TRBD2	TGTGCCAGCAGCTTAAGACTAGCAGCGCGCGAGCAGTACTTC	CASSLRLAAREQYF
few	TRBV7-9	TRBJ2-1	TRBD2	TGTGCCAGCAGCTCAACCCCGGGACTAGCTATAGATGAGCAGTTCTTC	CASSSTPGLAIDEQFF
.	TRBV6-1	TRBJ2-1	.	TGTGCCAGCAGTGCCCAGCCCTACAATGAGCAGTTCTTC	CASSAQPYNEQFF
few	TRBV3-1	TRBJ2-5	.	TGTGCCAGCAGCTGGGAGGCTCAAGAGACCCAGTACTTC	CASSWEAQETQYF
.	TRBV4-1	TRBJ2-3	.	TGTGCCAGCAGCCAAAGTGCCGGTTGGACAGATACGCAGTATTTT	CASSQSAGWTDTQYF
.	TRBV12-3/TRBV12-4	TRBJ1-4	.	TGTGCCAGCAGTACCGGGGGGGCCCGGTGGACTAATGAAAAACTGTTTTTT	CASSTGGARWTNEKLFF
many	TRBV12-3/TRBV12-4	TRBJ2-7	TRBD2	TGTGCCAGCAGTTCCGATGATAGCGGGAACTACGAGCAGTACTTC	CASSSDDSGNYEQYF
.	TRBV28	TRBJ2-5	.	TGTGCCAGCAGCCGGACCCTGTTGGAGACCCAGTACTTC	CASSRTLLETQYF
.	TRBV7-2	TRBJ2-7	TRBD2	TGTGCCAGCACCCCGGGGGGGGAGCGCGAGCAGTACTTC	CASTPGGEREQYF
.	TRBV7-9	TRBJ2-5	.	TGTGCCAGCAGCTTGTACAGAGCCCAAGAGACCCAGTACTTC	CASSLYRAQETQYF
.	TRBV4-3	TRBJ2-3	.	TGCGCCAGCAGCCAGACCTCAGATACGCAGTATTTT	CASSQTSDTQYF
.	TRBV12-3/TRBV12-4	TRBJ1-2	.	TGTGCCAGCAGCCCCGGGCTTGACTATGGCTACACCTTC	CASSPGLDYGYTF
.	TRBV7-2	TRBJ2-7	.	TGTGCCAGCAGAAGGGACTCGGGCGCGCCAGATAACGAGCAGTACTTC	CASRRDSGAPDNEQYF
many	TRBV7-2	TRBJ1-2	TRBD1	TGTGCCAGCAGCTTAGGGCGTCTTTATGGCAGGGGGTACACCTTC	CASSLGRLYGRGYTF
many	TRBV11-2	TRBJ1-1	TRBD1	TGTGCCAGCAGCTTAGTGGGACAGGCTACTGAAGCTTTCTTT	CASSLVGQATEAFF
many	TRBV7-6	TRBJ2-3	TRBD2	TGTGCCAGCGCGGCGGGGGACACAGATACGCAGTATTTT	CASAAGDTDTQYF
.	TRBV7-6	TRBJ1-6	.	TGTGCCAGCAGCTTAACCTCCTATAATTCACCCCTCCGCTTT	CASSLTSYNSPLRF
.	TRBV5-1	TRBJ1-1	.	TGCGCCAGCAGCGGTTGGGAAAGGGGATGGTCTGAAGCTTTCTTT	CASSGWERGWSEAFF
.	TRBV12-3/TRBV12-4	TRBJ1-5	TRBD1	TGTGCCAGCAGTTTAAGCCGGCAGGGGGGAGATCAGCCCCAGCATTTT	CASSLSRQGGDQPQHF
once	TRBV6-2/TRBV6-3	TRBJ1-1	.	TGTGCCAGCAGACCCCACACCGACAGCAGCACTGAAGCTTTCTTT	CASRPHTDSSTEAFF
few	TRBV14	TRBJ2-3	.	TGTGCCAGCAGCCAAGTTTCAGGTTTGACAGATACGCAGTATTTT	CASSQVSGLTDTQYF
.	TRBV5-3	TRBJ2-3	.	TGTGCCAGCAGCCGACCGGGGGTGAGGTCCACAGATACGCAGTATTTT	CASSRPGVRSTDTQYF
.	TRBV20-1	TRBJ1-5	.	TGCAGTGCTATCGGACGTAGGAGCAATCAGCCCCAGCATTTT	CSAIGRRSNQPQHF
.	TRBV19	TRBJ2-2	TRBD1	TGTGCCAGTAGTCGGCGACAGGGGACCGGGGAGCTGTTTTTT	CASSRRQGTGELFF
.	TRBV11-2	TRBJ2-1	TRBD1	TGTGCCAGCAGCGCATACAGGGGCGATGAGCAGTTCTTC	CASSAYRGDEQFF
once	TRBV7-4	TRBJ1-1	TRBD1	TGTGCCAGCAGCTCTAAGACAGGGGCCTCCGCGAACACTGAAGCTTTCTTT	CASSSKTGASANTEAFF
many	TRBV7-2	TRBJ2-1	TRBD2	TGTGCCAGCAGCTCGCAGCCAACTCGACTAGCGGGGGCCAATGAGCAGTTCTTC	CASSSQPTRLAGANEQFF
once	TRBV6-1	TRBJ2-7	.	TGTGCCAGCATGCAGGACACCAAGTACGAGCAGTACTTC	CASMQDTKYEQYF
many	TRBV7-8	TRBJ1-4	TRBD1	TGTGCCAGCAGCCCCAAGGGACAGGGGTTTGGGAAACTGTTTTTT	CASSPKGQGFGKLFF
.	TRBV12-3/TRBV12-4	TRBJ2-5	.	TGTGCCAGCCAAAAGTTGGGGGCGGGGGCACAAGAGACCCAGTACTTC	CASQKLGAGAQETQYF
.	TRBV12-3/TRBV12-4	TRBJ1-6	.	TGTGCCAGCAGTTCGCAGAATTCACCCCTCCACTTT	CASSSQNSPLHF
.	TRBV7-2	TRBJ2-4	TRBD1	TGTGCCAGCAGTCCCCCCGGGACAGTCAAAAACATTCAGTACTTC	CASSPPGTVKNIQYF
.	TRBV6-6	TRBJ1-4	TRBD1	TGTGCCAGCAGCAAGAAGACAGGGGGCGGGATGGTTGATGAAAAACTGTTTTTT	CASSKKTGGGMVDEKLFF
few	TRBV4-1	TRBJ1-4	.	TGCGCCAGCAGCACCTTAGGATCCGGGGACGGCCCCGAAAAACTGTTTTTT	CASSTLGSGDGPEKLFF
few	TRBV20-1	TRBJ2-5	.	TGCAGTGCCCCGGGACGCGGGCAAGAGACCCAGTACTTC	CSAPGRGQETQYF
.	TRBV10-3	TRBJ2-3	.	TGTGCCATCAGATCCCGGGACACAGATACGCAGTATTTT	CAIRSRDTDTQYF
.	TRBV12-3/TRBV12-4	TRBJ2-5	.	TGTGCCAGCAGTTTAGCGGTCCGGTACCAAGAGACCCAGTACTTC	CASSLAVRYQETQYF